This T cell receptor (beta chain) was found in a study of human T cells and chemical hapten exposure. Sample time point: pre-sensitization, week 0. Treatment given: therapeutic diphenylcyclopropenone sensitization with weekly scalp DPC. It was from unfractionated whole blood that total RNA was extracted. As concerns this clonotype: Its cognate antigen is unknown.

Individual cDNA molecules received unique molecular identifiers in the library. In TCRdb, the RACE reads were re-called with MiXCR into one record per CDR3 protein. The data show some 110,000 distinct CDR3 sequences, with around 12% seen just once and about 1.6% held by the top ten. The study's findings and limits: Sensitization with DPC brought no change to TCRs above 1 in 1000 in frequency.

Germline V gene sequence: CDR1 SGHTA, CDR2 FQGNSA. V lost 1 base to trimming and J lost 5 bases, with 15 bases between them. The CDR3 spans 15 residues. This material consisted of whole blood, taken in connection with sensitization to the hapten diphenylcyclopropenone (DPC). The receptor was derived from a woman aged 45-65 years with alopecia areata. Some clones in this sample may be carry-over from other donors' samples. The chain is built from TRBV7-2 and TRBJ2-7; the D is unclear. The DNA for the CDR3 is TGTGCCAGCAGCTTAGTTCGACTGAGAGTCAACGAGCAGTACTTC. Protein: CASSLVRLRVNEQYF.